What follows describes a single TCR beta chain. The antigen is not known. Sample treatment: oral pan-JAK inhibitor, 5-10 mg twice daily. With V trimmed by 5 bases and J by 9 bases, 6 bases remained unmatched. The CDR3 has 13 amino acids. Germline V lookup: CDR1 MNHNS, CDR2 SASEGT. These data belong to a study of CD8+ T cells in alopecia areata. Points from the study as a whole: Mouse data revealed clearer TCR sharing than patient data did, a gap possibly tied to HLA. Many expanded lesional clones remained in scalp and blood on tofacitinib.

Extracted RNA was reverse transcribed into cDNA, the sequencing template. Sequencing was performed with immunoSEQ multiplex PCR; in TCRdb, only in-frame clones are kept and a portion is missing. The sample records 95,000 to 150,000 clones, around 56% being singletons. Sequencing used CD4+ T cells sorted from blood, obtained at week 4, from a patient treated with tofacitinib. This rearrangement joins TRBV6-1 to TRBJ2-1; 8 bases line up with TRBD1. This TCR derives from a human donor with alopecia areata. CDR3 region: CASSTGGDGEQFF. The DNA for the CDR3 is TGTGCCAGCAGTACAGGGGGAGATGGTGAGCAGTTCTTC.